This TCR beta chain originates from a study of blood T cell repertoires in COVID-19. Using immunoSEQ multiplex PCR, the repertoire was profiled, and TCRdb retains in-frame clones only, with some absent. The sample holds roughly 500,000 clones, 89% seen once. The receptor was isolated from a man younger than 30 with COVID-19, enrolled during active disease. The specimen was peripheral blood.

For the CDR3, the DNA is TGTGCCAGCAGTACGACTTTCCGTCCATCAGATACGCAGTATTTT. Translating it yields CASSTTFRPSDTQYF. The chain is built from TRBV27 and TRBJ2-3; the D is unclear. This CDR3 has 15 amino acids. Germline loops: CDR1 MNHEY, CDR2 SMNVEV (reference sequence). V was shortened by 5 bases and J by 4 bases, with 16 bases between the two germline ends.